The 9 T cell receptor beta chains below come from one sample, sequenced in a study of blood T cell repertoires in COVID-19. Here immunoSEQ multiplex PCR was the method, and the copy in TCRdb shows in-frame clones only, minus some. Among 330,000 or so clones listed, around 90% were seen once. Sample: PBMCs or T cells enriched from blood (not recorded which). The receptor set was obtained from a man aged 25-45 years who had recovered from COVID-19.

The chain employs TRBV25-1 and TRBJ2-2, with unresolved D. Looked up from germline, CDR1 is MGHDK and CDR2 is SYGVNS. The CDR3 consists of 14 residues. V dropped 4 bases and J dropped 0 bases, with 6 bases sitting between them. The CDR3: CASSANTNTGELFF. The CDR3 nucleotides read TGTGCCAGCAGTGCCAACACGAACACCGGGGAGCTGTTTTTT.

The V call is TRBV10-1, the J call TRBJ2-7; TRBD2 aligns across 8 bases. The germline CDR1 and CDR2 sequences are WNHNN and SYGVQD (reference sequence). The length of the CDR3 is 13 residues. V was pared by 5 bases and J by 5 bases, with 5 bases of the junction left unmatched. The CDR3 DNA follows: TGCGCCAGCAGTCTTCGGACTAGCCACGAGCAGTACTTC. Its translation is CASSLRTSHEQYF.

The gene calls are TRBV7-6 and TRBJ1-3; D gene uncertain. The germline V gene encodes CDR1 SGHVS and CDR2 FNYEAQ. This CDR3 comprises 15 residues. Trimming took off 2 bases at V and 4 bases at J, with 12 bases between the two ends. The CDR3 DNA reads TGTGCCAGCAGCTTAAGGACGGGATCCGGAAACACCATATATTTT. Protein product: CASSLRTGSGNTIYF. Drawing the rest from reference TRBV7-6 and TRBJ1-3, the complete variable domain is GAGVSQSPRYKVTKRGQDVALRCDPISGHVSLYWYRQALGQGPEFLTYFNYEAQQDKSGLPNDRFSAERPEGSISTLTIQRTEQRDSAMYRCASSLRTGSGNTIYFGEGSWLTVV.

This chain links TRBV7-9 with TRBJ1-2; 7 nucleotides align to TRBD1. The CDR3 sequence is 14 residues long. The junction had 7 bases not matched to a gene; V was cut back by 4 bases and J by 5 bases. Germline lookup yields CDR1 SEHNR and CDR2 FQNEAQ (reference sequence). CDR3 DNA sequence: TGTGCCAGCAGCTCTTCAGGGGGTGGTTATGGCTACACCTTC. This sequence encodes CASSSSGGGYGYTF.

V usage is TRBV2 and J usage is TRBJ1-5; TRBD1 matches at 9 bases. This CDR3 is 15 amino acids long. Germline assignment: CDR1 SNHLY and CDR2 FYNNEI. The V gene end was trimmed by 3 bases and the J gene end by 3 bases; junction bases not matched to a gene: 3. The CDR3 coding sequence is TGTGCCAGCAGTGAGGGGACAGGGTACAATCAGCCCCAGCATTTT. Translated, it gives CASSEGTGYNQPQHF.

The rearrangement joins TRBV10-3 to TRBJ1-4; 7 nucleotides align to TRBD1. Per germline, CDR1 ENHRY and CDR2 SYGVKD. Trimming at V came to 3 bases and at J to 11 bases, leaving 15 bases not matched to a gene. The CDR3 is made up of 16 amino acids. CDR3 region: CAISDLLTGAASKLFF. DNA for the CDR3: TGTGCCATCAGTGACCTATTAACAGGGGCAGCATCCAAACTGTTTTTT.

The chain is built from TRBV9 and TRBJ1-5, with 11 bases lining up with TRBD1. CDR1 and CDR2 (germline): SGDLS, YYNGEE. V lost 4 bases, J lost 6 bases, and 6 bases stayed unmatched. This CDR3 is built from 15 residues. Written as DNA, the CDR3 is TGTGCCAGCAGCCCGGGACAGGGGGTTGGTCAGCCCCAGCATTTT. Protein product: CASSPGQGVGQPQHF.

This chain connects TRBV15 to TRBJ2-1; 14 bases match TRBD2. Germline values: CDR1 LNHNV, CDR2 YYDKDF (reference sequence). The trim removed 2 bases at V and 5 bases at J, leaving 5 bases unmatched. CDR3 length: 17 amino acids. Here the CDR3 reads CATSRKTTSGGDNEQFF. The CDR3, as DNA: TGTGCCACCAGCAGAAAAACGACTAGCGGGGGGGACAATGAGCAGTTCTTC.

The rearrangement uses TRBV28 and TRBJ1-4; a weak D match, TRBD1 (5 bases). Looked up from germline, CDR1 is MDHEN and CDR2 is SYDVKM. This CDR3 has 18 residues. V was clipped by 6 bases and J by 0 bases, with 20 bases between them. Here the CDR3 DNA reads TGTGCCAGCAGCCATCTCAATCCAGGGCACGCAACTAATGAAAAACTGTTTTTT. Amino acid sequence: CASSHLNPGHATNEKLFF.